The present T cell receptor (beta chain) was sequenced within a study of blood T cell repertoires in COVID-19. Whole-study context: COVID-19 samples collected from the United States, Italy and Spain covered acute and convalescent phases. In each case, the material was cDNA or gDNA derived from T cells, B-cell-depleted T cells, or PBMCs.

In the authors' workflow: Counts of nucleated cells, estimated from reference gene primer amplification, were obtained. The data were produced by immunoSEQ multiplex PCR, yet TCRdb's version contains in-frame clones alone and is incomplete. V and J calls and clone size come straight from that table; D and trimming were deduced from the DNA. The table lists 50,000 to 65,000 clones, around 76% of them singletons. There are a few counts of this clone. In germline, CDR1 is GTSNPN, CDR2 SVGIG (reference sequence). V shed 2 bases and J shed 0 bases, with 11 bases lying between them. This CDR3 comprises 15 residues.

V usage is TRBV30 and J usage is TRBJ1-5; D remains unclear. This clonotype was sampled from a woman aged 55-70 years with acute or convalescent COVID-19. Sequencing was performed on peripheral blood. The CDR3 region is CAWSPGGNSNQPQHF. The CDR3, as DNA: TGTGCCTGGAGTCCAGGAGGGAATAGCAATCAGCCCCAGCATTTT.